These 28 T cell receptor beta chains share one sample of origin, sequenced in a study of shared clonotypes between healthy human individuals. The assay was immunoSEQ multiplex PCR, and TCRdb's table has in-frame clones only and misses some. Of around 720,000 clones in the sample, more than 70% were seen once. What was sequenced was memory CD4+ T cells sorted from blood. Indicated subset: CD45RA-negative fraction. These receptors were collected from a woman in her thirties in good health.

The chain combines TRBV28 with TRBJ1-2, with 7 bases matching TRBD1. V lost 8 bases to trimming and J lost 4 bases; unmatched junction nucleotides: 10. CDR1 and CDR2 from the germline V gene are MDHEN and SYDVKM. This CDR3 has 14 amino acids. The CDR3 spells CASCLGTVGYGYTF. For the CDR3, the DNA is TGTGCCAGCTGTCTTGGGACAGTGGGCTATGGCTACACCTTC.

This chain connects TRBV4-1 to TRBJ1-1; D remains unclear. Germline CDR1 is MGHRA and CDR2 is YSYEKL. The CDR3 has 14 residues. Trimming shortened V by 3 bases and J by 10 bases, and 18 bases separated the two germline ends. As DNA, the CDR3 is TGCGCCAGCAGCCAGGGCTTACTATCGGGTGGAGCTTTCTTT. This sequence encodes CASSQGLLSGGAFF.

The chain recombines TRBV4-2 with TRBJ1-2; 8 nucleotides match TRBD1. V shed 3 bases and J 0 bases; nucleotides not matched to a gene: 6. Per the germline V gene, CDR1 is LGHNA and CDR2 is YNFKEQ. The CDR3 covers 16 residues. As DNA, the CDR3 is TGTGCCAGCAGCCAGGGCAGGGGGCTATCTAACTATGGCTACACCTTC. This translates into CASSQGRGLSNYGYTF.

The chain employs TRBV18 and TRBJ2-1; no definite D call. CDR3 length: 12 amino acids. Trimming pared 4 bases from V and 9 bases from J, leaving 10 bases between. Looked up from germline, CDR1 is KGHSH and CDR2 is LQKENI. This CDR3 is CASSLSEVEQFF. CDR3 sequence (DNA): TGTGCCAGCTCACTTTCGGAAGTTGAGCAGTTCTTC.

CDR3 loop: CASSQAAYHQTNTEAFF. DNA for the CDR3: TGCGCCAGCAGCCAAGCGGCTTACCACCAAACGAACACTGAAGCTTTCTTT. The chain carries TRBV4-1 and TRBJ1-1; D gene unclear. Deletions cut 1 base from V and 1 base from J, with 16 bases between. Germline V gives CDR1 MGHRA, CDR2 YSYEKL. The CDR3 is made up of 17 amino acids.

The sample holds a few counts of this clone. The V and J genes are TRBV7-6 and TRBJ1-5; no clear D. The CDR3 runs 13 residues. The germline V gene encodes CDR1 SGHVS and CDR2 FNYEAQ. Trimming left V 5 bases short and J 3 bases short, with 8 bases between. In nucleotides, the CDR3 is TGTGCCAGCAGCCCACACGCCAATCAGCCCCAGCATTTT. Protein sequence: CASSPHANQPQHF.

The chain carries TRBV28 and TRBJ1-2; 10 bases fit TRBD1. Germline V gives CDR1 MDHEN, CDR2 SYDVKM. Trimming cost V 9 bases and J 5 bases; bases outside gene matches: 15. The CDR3 is 16 amino acids. The DNA of the CDR3 is TGTGCCAGTAACCGACAGGGGGCCCCTTATTGGTATGGCTACACCTTC. Protein product: CASNRQGAPYWYGYTF.

This chain links TRBV9 with TRBJ2-2; D is possibly TRBD1 (5 bases). The CDR3 covers 15 residues. V dropped 0 bases and J dropped 5 bases, with 11 bases sitting between them. Per the germline V gene, CDR1 is SGDLS and CDR2 is YYNGEE. The CDR3 here is CASSVVHQGTGELFF. CDR3 nucleotide sequence: TGTGCCAGCAGCGTAGTCCATCAGGGTACCGGGGAGCTGTTTTTT. Full variable domain (rest looked up from reference TRBV9 and TRBJ2-2): DSGVTQTPKHLITATGQRVTLRCSPRSGDLSVYWYQQSLDQGLQFLIQYYNGEERAKGNILERFSAQQFPDLHSELNLSSLELGDSALYFCASSVVHQGTGELFFGEGSRLTVL.

Details on this clone: An end of the junction differs from the germline gene, which may be a read error. This chain uses TRBV6-1 with TRBJ2-7, with D tentatively TRBD2 (5 bases). Germline loops: CDR1 MNHNS, CDR2 SASEGT. CDR3 size: 15 residues. The CDR3 DNA is TGTGCCAGTAGTGGGAGCGGCTTGTTTCGGAACGAGCAGTACTTC. Amino acid sequence: CASSGSGLFRNEQYF.

In the case of this clone: The same CDR3 is also encoded by other DNA sequences in this sample. The gene calls are TRBV19 and TRBJ2-7, with D tentatively TRBD1 or TRBD2 (5 bases each). V lost 1 base and J 6 bases, leaving 7 bases between the germline ends. The CDR3 has 12 amino acids. Germline values: CDR1 LNHDA, CDR2 SQIVND (reference sequence). CDR3 region: CASSIAGTEQYF. The CDR3 nucleotides are TGTGCCAGTAGTATAGCGGGGACCGAGCAGTACTTC. The variable domain in full, with the rest retrieved from reference TRBV19 and TRBJ2-7, is DGGITQSPKYLFRKEGQNVTLSCEQNLNHDAMYWYRQDPGQGLRLIYYSQIVNDFQKGDIAEGYSVSREKKESFPLTVTSAQKNPTAFYLCASSIAGTEQYFGPGTRLTVT.

This clone showed up many times. The J gene is TRBJ2-1, the V gene TRBV2, with TRBD1 matching over 9 bases. V lost 4 bases to trimming and J lost 5 bases; unmatched junction nucleotides: 3. CDR3 length equals 14 residues. Germline CDR1 reads SNHLY; CDR2 reads FYNNEI. The CDR3 sequence is CASSGQGGNNEQFF. The CDR3 DNA is TGTGCCAGCAGTGGACAGGGGGGAAACAATGAGCAGTTCTTC.

This clone was seen only a few times. This sample also contains other DNA sequences that code for the same CDR3. This chain joins TRBV6-5 and TRBJ1-2; D is unresolved. V was shortened by 0 bases and J by 2 bases, with 7 bases between the two germline ends. Per germline, CDR1 MNHEY and CDR2 SVGAGI. This CDR3 has 14 residues. The CDR3 nucleotides are TGTGCCAGCAGTTACTCGCACGGCAACTATGGCTACACCTTC. This sequence encodes CASSYSHGNYGYTF.

The V and J genes are TRBV28 and TRBJ1-5, with 7 nucleotides matching TRBD1. The length of the CDR3 is 15 residues. V dropped 6 bases and J dropped 1; count of bases not matched to a gene: 6. CDR1 is MDHEN and CDR2 is SYDVKM in the germline V gene. CDR3 nucleotide sequence: TGTGCCAGCAGCCACGGGACAGCAAGCAATCAGCCCCAGCATTTT. Its protein is CASSHGTASNQPQHF.

The chain employs TRBV11-2 and TRBJ2-3; D perhaps matches TRBD2 (5 bases). The V gene lost 2 bases and the J gene lost 2 bases, with 8 bases spanning the gap. The CDR3 totals 14 residues. Per the germline V gene, CDR1 is SGHAT and CDR2 is FQNNGV. CDR3 in DNA: TGTGCCAGCAGCTTACCGGGGTTCACAGATACGCAGTATTTT. Protein sequence: CASSLPGFTDTQYF. The whole variable domain, remainder taken from reference TRBV11-2 and TRBJ2-3, is EAGVAQSPRYKIIEKRQSVAFWCNPISGHATLYWYQQILGQGPKLLIQFQNNGVVDDSQLPKDRFSAERLKGVDSTLKIQPAKLEDSAVYLCASSLPGFTDTQYFGPGTRLTVL.

This rearrangement joins TRBV7-3 to TRBJ2-5; possible D gene TRBD1, 6 bases. Germline V gives CDR1 SGHTA, CDR2 FQGTGA. The CDR3 extends over 15 amino acids. Trimming removed 5 bases from V and 5 bases from J, with 18 bases in between. The CDR3 reads CASSRTGEDRETQYF. CDR3 nucleotide sequence: TGTGCCAGCAGCCGAACCGGGGAAGACAGGGAGACCCAGTACTTC. The whole variable domain, filled in from reference TRBV7-3 and TRBJ2-5, reads GAGVSQTPSNKVTEKGKYVELRCDPISGHTALYWYRQSLGQGPEFLIYFQGTGAADDSGLPNDRFFAVRPEGSVSTLKIQRTERGDSAVYLCASSRTGEDRETQYFGPGTRLLVL.

This clone has only one observation. A read error may be the cause here, since a much bigger clone is one base away. The chain combines TRBV7-9 with TRBJ2-3; the D is unclear. Germline values: CDR1 SEHNR, CDR2 FQNEAQ (reference sequence). This CDR3 contains 13 residues. V dropped 1 base and J dropped 2 bases, with 4 bases sitting between them. The CDR3 region is CASSLDPTDTQYF. The CDR3, as DNA: TGTGCCAGCAGCTTAGACCCCACAGATACGCAGTATTTT.

The gene calls are TRBV19 and TRBJ2-7, with D perhaps being TRBD1 or TRBD2 (6 bases each). V lost 6 bases and J 3 bases, leaving 18 bases between the germline ends. This CDR3 region has 15 residues. CDR1 is LNHDA and CDR2 is SQIVND in the germline V gene (reference sequence). The CDR3 here is CASRPNPGADYEQYF. CDR3 nucleotides: TGTGCCAGTAGACCCAACCCGGGGGCTGACTACGAGCAGTACTTC.

The chain uses TRBV28 and TRBJ1-1, with 8 bases fitting TRBD1. Germline V gene sequence: CDR1 MDHEN, CDR2 SYDVKM. CDR3 length: 15 residues. V lost 5 bases and J lost 5; bases outside the gene matches: 10. CDR3 residues: CASSPGWTGRTEAFF. DNA for the CDR3: TGTGCCAGCAGTCCGGGCTGGACAGGGCGTACTGAAGCTTTCTTT.

Only a few counts were recorded for this clone. The chain joins TRBV15 to TRBJ2-3; D tentatively reads TRBD1 or TRBD2 (5 bases each). CDR1 and CDR2 from the germline V gene are LNHNV and YYDKDF (reference sequence). The V end lost 8 bases, the J end lost 0 bases, and 9 bases lay between the germline ends. The CDR3 length is 13 residues. The CDR3 reads CATPGPSTDTQYF. The CDR3 nucleotides are TGTGCCACCCCGGGGCCTAGCACAGATACGCAGTATTTT.

This clone was found a few times. The V and J genes are TRBV15 and TRBJ1-5; weak D call: TRBD1 (5 bases). Germline V CDR1 and CDR2: LNHNV, YYDKDF (reference sequence). Trimming shortened V by 5 bases and J by 3 bases, and 14 bases separated the two germline ends. The CDR3 covers 15 residues. The CDR3 is CATSRGGGYNQPQHF. The CDR3 DNA follows: TGTGCCACCAGCCGCGGTGGGGGATACAATCAGCCCCAGCATTTT.

In its sample, this clone was seen many times. CDR3 sequence: CASSQARGRTKNIQYF. CDR3 bases: TGTGCCAGCAGCCAAGCGAGGGGGCGGACCAAAAACATTCAGTACTTC. This chain connects TRBV14 to TRBJ2-4; TRBD1 matches at 7 bases. CDR3 size: 16 residues. The ends lost 1 base at V and 2 bases at J; junction bases unmatched: 5. Germline V gives CDR1 SGHDN, CDR2 FVKESK.

V and J are TRBV7-9 and TRBJ2-3, with 8 bases matching TRBD2. The CDR3 length is 16 residues. Germline CDR1 reads SEHNR; CDR2 reads FQNEAQ (reference sequence). J was trimmed by 3 bases and V by 5 bases; bases with no gene match: 10. The DNA for the CDR3 is TGTGCCAGCAGCACAAGCGGGAGTCGCGTAACAGATACGCAGTATTTT. It translates to CASSTSGSRVTDTQYF.

The genes are TRBV6-1 and TRBJ2-1, with 10 bases fitting TRBD2. The V segment lost 6 bases and the J segment 8 bases; nucleotides outside the gene matches: 7. The CDR3 spans 14 residues. The germline V gene encodes CDR1 MNHNS and CDR2 SASEGT. The CDR3 DNA sequence: TGTGCCAGCAGACGCCTAGCGGGAGTCGATGAGCAGTTCTTC. Protein: CASRRLAGVDEQFF.

This clone has more than one count but fewer than ten. This chain uses TRBV5-1 with TRBJ2-3; 8 bases line up with TRBD1. CDR1 and CDR2 (germline): SGHRS, YFSETQ. This CDR3 is 15 amino acids long. Losses at the gene ends were 4 bases for V and 5 bases for J; bases not matched to a gene: 9. The CDR3 sequence: CASSPGRGRGDTQYF. CDR3 bases: TGCGCCAGCAGCCCCGGCAGGGGGCGTGGAGATACGCAGTATTTT. Variable domain in full (rest from reference TRBV5-1 and TRBJ2-3): KAGVTQTPRYLIKTRGQQVTLSCSPISGHRSVSWYQQTPGQGLQFLFEYFSETQRNKGNFPGRFSGRQFSNSRSEMNVSTLELGDSALYLCASSPGRGRGDTQYFGPGTRLTVL.

V gene TRBV10-3 combines with J gene TRBJ1-2, with D possibly matching TRBD1 (5 bases). V was cut by 0 bases and J by 1 base, with 9 bases left in between. CDR1 and CDR2 from the germline V gene are ENHRY and SYGVKD. This CDR3 spans 15 amino acids. CDR3 amino acids: CAISESSGGNYGYTF. The CDR3 bases are TGTGCCATCAGTGAGTCCTCGGGGGGTAACTATGGCTACACCTTC.

This chain uses TRBV10-1 with TRBJ1-5; D not certain. V lost 3 bases and J 4 bases, leaving 7 bases between the germline ends. Looked up from germline, CDR1 is WNHNN and CDR2 is SYGVQD (reference sequence). The CDR3 is 13 residues long. The CDR3 bases are TGCGCCAGCAGTGACGGGCCTAATCAGCCCCAGCATTTT. Its translation is CASSDGPNQPQHF.

CDR3 amino acids: CASSPPGTSGIYEQYF. The CDR3 DNA reads TGTGCCAGCTCACCACCAGGGACTAGCGGCATCTACGAGCAGTACTTC. The V gene is TRBV18, the J gene TRBJ2-7, with 11 bases that match TRBD2. There are 16 residues in the CDR3. V was pared by 0 bases and J by 3 bases, with 4 bases of the junction left unmatched. Germline assignment: CDR1 KGHSH and CDR2 LQKENI.

This clone is a singleton in its sample. This chain connects TRBV28 to TRBJ2-6; the D gene is possibly TRBD1 (6 bases). V lost 8 bases and J lost 0, with 8 bases in between. Germline V gives CDR1 MDHEN, CDR2 SYDVKM. CDR3 length: 14 residues. Here the CDR3 DNA reads TGTGCCAGCGACAGGTCCTCTGGGGCCAACGTCCTGACTTTC. It codes for CASDRSSGANVLTF.